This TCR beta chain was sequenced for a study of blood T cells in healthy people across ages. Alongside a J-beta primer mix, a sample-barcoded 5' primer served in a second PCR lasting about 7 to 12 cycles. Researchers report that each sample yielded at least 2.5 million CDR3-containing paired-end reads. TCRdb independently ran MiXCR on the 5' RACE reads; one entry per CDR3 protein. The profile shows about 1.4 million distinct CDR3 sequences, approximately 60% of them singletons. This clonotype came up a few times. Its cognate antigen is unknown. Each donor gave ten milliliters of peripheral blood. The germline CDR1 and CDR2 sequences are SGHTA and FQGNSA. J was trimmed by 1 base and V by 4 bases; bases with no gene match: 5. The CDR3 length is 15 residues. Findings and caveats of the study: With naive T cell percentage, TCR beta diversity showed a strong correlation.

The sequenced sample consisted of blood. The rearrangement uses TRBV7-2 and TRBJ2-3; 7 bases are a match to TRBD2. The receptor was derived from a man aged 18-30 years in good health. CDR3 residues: CASSSQSGGTDTQYF. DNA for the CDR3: TGTGCCAGCAGCTCCCAAAGCGGGGGCACAGATACGCAGTATTTT.